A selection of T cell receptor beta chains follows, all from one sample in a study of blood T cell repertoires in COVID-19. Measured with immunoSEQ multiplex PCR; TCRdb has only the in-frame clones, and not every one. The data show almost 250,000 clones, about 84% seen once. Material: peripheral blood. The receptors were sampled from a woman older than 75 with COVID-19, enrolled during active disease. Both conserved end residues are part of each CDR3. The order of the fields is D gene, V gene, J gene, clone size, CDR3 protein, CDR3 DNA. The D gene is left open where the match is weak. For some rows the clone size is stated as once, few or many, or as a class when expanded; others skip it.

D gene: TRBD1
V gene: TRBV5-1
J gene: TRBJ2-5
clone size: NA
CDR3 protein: CASTGQDQETQYF
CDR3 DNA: TGCGCCAGCACCGGACAGGACCAAGAGACCCAGTACTTC

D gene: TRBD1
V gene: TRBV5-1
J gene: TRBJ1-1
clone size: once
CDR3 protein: CASSLPGGTEAFF
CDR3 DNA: TGCGCCAGCAGCTTGCCAGGGGGGACTGAAGCTTTCTTT

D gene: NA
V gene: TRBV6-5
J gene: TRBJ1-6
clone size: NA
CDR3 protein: CASRVGPTAHSPLHF
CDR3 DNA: TGTGCCAGCAGAGTTGGGCCTACGGCCCATTCACCCCTCCACTTT

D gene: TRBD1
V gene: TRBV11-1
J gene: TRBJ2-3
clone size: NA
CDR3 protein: CASRQGTGGFDTQYF
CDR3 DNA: TGTGCCAGCAGACAAGGGACAGGGGGTTTTGATACGCAGTATTTT

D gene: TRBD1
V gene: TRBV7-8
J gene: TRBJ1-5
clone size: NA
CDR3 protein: CASSPRDRINQPQHF
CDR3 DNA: TGTGCCAGCAGCCCCCGGGACAGGATAAATCAGCCCCAGCATTTT

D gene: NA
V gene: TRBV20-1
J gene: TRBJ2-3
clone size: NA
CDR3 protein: CSAFSQYTQYF
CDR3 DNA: TGCAGTGCTTTTTCCCAATATACGCAGTATTTT

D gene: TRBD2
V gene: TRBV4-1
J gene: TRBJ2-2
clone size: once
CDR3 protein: CASSQSIGSGGTGELFF
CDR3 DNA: TGCGCCAGCAGCCAAAGTATCGGTAGCGGGGGGACCGGGGAGCTGTTTTTT

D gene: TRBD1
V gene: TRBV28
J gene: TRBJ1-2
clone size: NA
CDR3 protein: CASSVSGTGGFLNYGYTF
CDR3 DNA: TGTGCCAGCAGTGTATCCGGGACAGGGGGCTTTTTAAACTATGGCTACACCTTC

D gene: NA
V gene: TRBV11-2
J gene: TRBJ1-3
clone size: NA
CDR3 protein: CAGSEVSGNTIYF
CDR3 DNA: TGTGCCGGCTCCGAGGTATCTGGAAACACCATATATTTT

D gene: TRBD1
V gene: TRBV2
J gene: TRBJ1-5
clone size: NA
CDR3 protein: CASLRDRGHNQPQHF
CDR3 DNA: TGTGCCAGTTTACGGGACAGGGGACACAATCAGCCCCAGCATTTT